Here is one TCR beta chain with its context. Its specific antigen is unknown. No base quality information exists; no much larger clone differs at one position. This sample was taken from a study of cytomegalovirus exposure and HLA in healthy donors (dated by TCRdb to the late 2010s). The study in broad terms: In an earlier analysis of around 540 of the donors, approximately 300 Gb of sequence data and 117 million unique TCR beta sequences from 180 million or so T cells were reported. Approximately 300 gigabases of sequencing data and roughly 81 million unique TCR sequences made up an early release that covered fewer than 650 HLA-typed donors. Of the 300 to 500 genotyped donors, 80% to 90% were placed in the genetic ancestry cluster associated with self-reported Caucasian donors. The study was designed to test whether signatures of past pathogen exposure could be identified by cataloging public T cell receptors. Using immunosequencing, the study profiled T cell repertoires from about 650 subjects and related those repertoires to cytomegalovirus serostatus. Along with the approximately 650-subject first cohort, a separate validation cohort of over 90 different subjects was used. The study combined high-throughput TCR immunosequencing, statistical association of individual TCRs with disease status, and machine learning to predict cytomegalovirus infection status. A later analysis re-analyzed previously published TCR beta repertoires from roughly 690 donors and added high-resolution HLA genotyping to study TCR occurrence patterns. In the later analysis, no new phenotypic data were used to find candidate immune exposures; instead, reliance was placed on TCR beta sequences and their occurrence across donors. An earlier analysis of roughly 600 of the donors used high-throughput TCR beta sequencing to judge whether each TCR beta V gene segment behaved as functional or pseudogenic. Donor age, sex, ethnicity and CMV serostatus were compiled alongside the repertoire data. A later genetic analysis took genome-wide SNP genotypes for about 60% of the roughly 670 donors and used that subset as a discovery cohort. Every discovery cohort repertoire had been produced on one sequencing platform. HLA typing covered class I and class II loci at four-digit resolution. Typing coverage differed by locus: A, B, C, DRB1 and DQB1 were typed in about 629-640 donors, DQA1 in about 560, DPA1 in approximately 610, and DPB1 in just under 490. Roughly five DR-DQ haplotypes were handled as single units for association and clustering because linkage in the cohort was strong. Among roughly 400 genotyped donors of the cohort, an average of approximately 240,000 unique TCR beta nucleotide sequences were sequenced per donor, approximately 20% of them non-productive.

The library was generated by the immunoSEQ multiplex PCR assay. For the multiplex PCR, a mixture combining 60 forward primers for TCR Vbeta segments and 13 reverse primers for TCR Jbeta segments was used. The CDR3 region of rearranged TCR beta genes was amplified from genomic DNA with a multiplex PCR assay. The Illumina HiSeq System was used to sequence the amplified TCR beta libraries as 87-base-pair reads. Turning to the authors' computational methods: A later analysis tallied 75 million to 85 million unique TCR beta chains across the approximately 670 repertoires, and approximately 11 million of those chains were shared by two or more donors. Raw reads were error-corrected and collapsed into unique sequences with a nearest-neighbor algorithm that merged closely related sequences to remove PCR and sequencing errors. Alignment of CDR3 sequences to IMGT reference sequences was used to assign V, D and J gene segments. For a sequence to be retained, a match of at least six nucleotides to both a V gene segment and a J gene segment was required. Rearrangements were called productive when the CDR3 lacked stop codons and stayed in frame with V and J; all others were non-productive. Following IMGT convention, CDR3 was defined as the stretch from the second conserved V-encoded cysteine to the conserved J-encoded phenylalanine. In an earlier analysis of 550 to 650 of the donors, sequences lacking an unambiguous match to a single V gene segment were excluded. An earlier analysis of about 590 of the donors classified V segments as functional when productive rearrangements were above 56.7% and as segregating when the standard deviation between donors was above 5%. A statistical classification framework was developed to diagnose cytomegalovirus status using the catalog of TCR beta chain sequences. A later analysis assigned V and J genes by comparing TCR nucleotide sequences with IMGT/GENE-DB human TR gene sequences. The TCRdist pipeline was used in a later analysis to assign CDR3 sequences and most-parsimonious VDJ recombination scenarios. In a later analysis, each TCR beta chain was defined by its CDR3 amino acid sequence together with its V-gene family, and reads without a unique V-gene family were excluded. To address suspected cross-contamination and a sequencing artifact, a later analysis removed under 600 highly shared, low-generation-probability nucleotide sequences. A later analysis calculated a clonal expansion index for each public chain from normalized within-repertoire ranks of inferred template counts. Generation probabilities in a later analysis came from a VDJ recombination model fitted to out-of-frame rearrangements, and those results were checked against IGoR. In a later analysis, hypergeometric tests were used to score TCR-TCR, TCR-HLA and TCR-CMV co-occurrence, with a repertoire-size bias correction applied to TCR pairs. False discovery rates were estimated in a later analysis by permuting HLA or CMV assignments 20 times. A later analysis grouped co-occurring TCRs with DBSCAN, adding TCRdist sequence similarity when clustering within HLA-allele-positive subsets. Co-occurrence clustering excluded repertoires with fewer than 30,000 or more than 120,000 public chains, plus five with anomalous nucleotide sharing. Sourced from immuneACCESS, this table was stored by TCRdb with only in-frame sequences that have V and J called. A share of the clones is absent; for the studies checked, an unresolved V gene accounts for under half, and the remainder has no known explanation. V, J and clone size are taken as reported in that table, and D and trimming were inferred from the DNA itself. The sample contains 150,000 or so clones, roughly 85% of them found a single time. Roughly 0.69% of the sample belongs to the ten largest clones.

The cohort consisted of 600 or so healthy bone marrow donors. At the time of sampling, all cohort members were nominally healthy, though unrecorded immune exposures were likely present. The donor was CMV seronegative and belonged to the group of approximately 320 seronegative cohort members. Each donor provided a peripheral blood sample, and peripheral blood mononuclear cells were used for TCR beta sequencing. The Qiagen DNeasy Blood Extraction Kit was used to extract genomic DNA from the blood cell samples. Results the study describes overall, beyond this receptor: The classifier was reported to diagnose cytomegalovirus status with high specificity and sensitivity in both the original cohort and the validation cohort. Compared with equally common non-associated chains, HLA-associated TCR beta chains in a later analysis were more clonally expanded and had lower generation probabilities. At a false discovery rate of 0.05, a later analysis linked approximately 18,000 TCR beta sequences to specific HLA alleles. Strong co-occurrence of HLA alleles, especially DR and DQ, made assigning TCR associations to individual alleles difficult. Because counts were too low, about 18 rarely observed V segments, including chromosome 9 orphons, were excluded from the earlier analysis of some 590 of the donors. The only immune exposure information available for the cohort was CMV serostatus. An earlier analysis of approximately 600 of the donors showed that most TCR beta V segments appeared in productive rearrangements either about 90% or about 30% of the time, which broadly matched IMGT annotations. In vitro tests confirmed that a few of the cytomegalovirus-associated TCR beta chains recognize cytomegalovirus antigens. Across donors, most TCR sequences were observed very rarely, whereas some public TCRs were present in many individuals. Most CMV-associated TCR beta chains appeared to be HLA-restricted in a later analysis, and the HLA associations seemed to be driven largely by CMV exposure. A later analysis reported that several top co-occurrence clusters appeared linked to parvovirus B19, influenza, CMV and Epstein-Barr virus. Sequencing depth was assumed to be roughly uniform across donors in the presence/absence analyses, though that assumption may not hold. The authors suggested that the approach could potentially be generalized to other disease states and immunological phenotypes. In a later genetic analysis, fewer N-insertions in productive TCRs were reported among donors in an Asian-associated ancestry cluster than the approximately 710-donor mean. A further reported finding was that TCR beta sequences accurately predicted the HLA-A and HLA-B alleles for most subjects in the first cohort. The sequencing pipeline was judged likely to have produced a cluster of highly shared sequence variants as a technical artifact. In a later genetic analysis, a missense DCLRE1C variant was associated with V-gene and J-gene trimming of TCR beta chains, and the association was replicated in an independent cohort. The study listed 164 TCR beta chains as associated with cytomegalovirus. In a later analysis, TCR association rates were found to vary across HLA loci, with the most associated TCRs seen for DRB1 alleles and the fewest for HLA-C alleles. In this cohort, only TCR beta chains were sequenced, and detectable features were limited by the absence of alpha or paired-chain data. Linkage disequilibrium might explain the correlated functional status among segregating V segments, but an unknown experimental factor could not be excluded. Because HLA typing was missing for some donors at each locus, association tests included only the typed subset.

Sequences were obtained from PBMCs. The receptor comes from a male donor in good health and CMV-seronegative.

CDR3 reads: CSARAGNEQFF. In nucleotides, the sequence is TGCAGTGCTAGAGCCGGTAATGAGCAGTTCTTC. The chain is made from TRBV20-1 and TRBJ2-1, with the D gene uncertain. From the cysteine up to the phenylalanine, the CDR3 has a length of 11 residues. Left in the record is the CDR3 DNA by itself, 33 bases read in frame from the first base. V is reduced by 1 base and J by 7 bases, leaving a spacing of 5 bases between them. The germline V gene (reference sequence) yields DFQATT for CDR1 and SNEGSKA for CDR2.